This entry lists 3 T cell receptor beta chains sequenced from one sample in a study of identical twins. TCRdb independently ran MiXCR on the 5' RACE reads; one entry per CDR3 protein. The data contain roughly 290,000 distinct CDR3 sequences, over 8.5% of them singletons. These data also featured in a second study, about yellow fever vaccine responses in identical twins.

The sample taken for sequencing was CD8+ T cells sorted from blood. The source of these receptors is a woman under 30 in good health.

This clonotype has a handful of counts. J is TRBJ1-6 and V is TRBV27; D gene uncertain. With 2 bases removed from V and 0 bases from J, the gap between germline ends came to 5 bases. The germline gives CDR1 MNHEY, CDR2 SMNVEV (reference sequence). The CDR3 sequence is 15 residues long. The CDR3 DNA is TGTGCCAGCAGTTTAGCAAGCTCCTATAATTCACCCCTCCACTTT. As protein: CASSLASSYNSPLHF.

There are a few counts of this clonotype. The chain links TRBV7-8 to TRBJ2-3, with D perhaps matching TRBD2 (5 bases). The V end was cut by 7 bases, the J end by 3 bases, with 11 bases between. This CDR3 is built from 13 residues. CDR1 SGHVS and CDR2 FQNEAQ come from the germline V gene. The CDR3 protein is CASMASGTDTQYF. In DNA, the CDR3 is TGTGCCAGCATGGCCAGCGGAACAGATACGCAGTATTTT.

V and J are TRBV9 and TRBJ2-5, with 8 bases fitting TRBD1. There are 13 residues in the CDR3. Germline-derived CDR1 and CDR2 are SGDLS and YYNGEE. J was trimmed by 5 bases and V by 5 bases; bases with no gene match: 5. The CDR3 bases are TGTGCCAGCAGGGACAGGGTAAGGGAGACCCAGTACTTC. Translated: CASRDRVRETQYF.